The 2 T cell receptor beta chains given below trace back to one sample, sequenced in a study of OX40 agonist ivuxolimab in advanced cancers. Sequenced by immunoSEQ multiplex PCR; TCRdb stores in-frame clones only, minus some. The sample lists tens of thousands of clones; around nine tenths were seen once. The sequencing used CD4+ or CD8+ T cells sorted from blood, collected in a trial of the OX40 agonist ivuxolimab. These receptors were obtained from an adult with an advanced solid tumor such as melanoma, head and neck, liver or kidney cancer.

CDR3 coding DNA: TGTGCCAGTAGTCCCGGCGCGTCCCCCGGAGTCTATGGCTACACCTTC. Protein sequence: CASSPGASPGVYGYTF. The chain combines TRBV19 with TRBJ1-2; D not certain. The CDR3 spans 16 residues. Between the trimmed V and J ends, which lost 5 bases and 4 bases, there was a span of 20 bases. Per germline, CDR1 LNHDA and CDR2 SQIVND (reference sequence).

The chain combines TRBV4-2 with TRBJ2-5; 16 positions match TRBD2. The CDR3 runs to 17 residues. Trimming removed 3 bases from V and 5 bases from J; junction bases left unmatched: 6. Germline values: CDR1 LGHNA, CDR2 YNFKEQ. Written as DNA, the CDR3 is TGTGCCAGCAGCCACCGTGGGACTAGCGGGGGGGACGAGACCCAGTACTTC. Translation: CASSHRGTSGGDETQYF.